These 30 T cell receptor beta chains share one sample of origin, sequenced in a study of CD8 T cells in Susac syndrome. Reverse transcription used roughly 0.45 to 1 ug RNA and random hexamers. TCRdb fed the immunoSEQ multiplex PCR reads into MiXCR, producing one record per CDR3 protein. In the table there are approximately 270,000 distinct CDR3 sequences, around 95% of which are singletons. Sequencing input: CD4+ T cells from PBMCs. The receptors derive from a human donor with multiple sclerosis.

This rearrangement joins TRBV28 to TRBJ1-5, with D perhaps TRBD1 (6 bases). Between the trimmed V and J ends, which lost 3 bases and 2 bases, there was a span of 11 bases. CDR3 length: 15 residues. Germline V gene lookup returns CDR1 MDHEN and CDR2 SYDVKM. For the CDR3, the DNA is TGTGCCAGCAGTTTTGCCGGGGGCGGCAATCAGCCCCAGCATTTT. Translation: CASSFAGGGNQPQHF.

This clonotype was counted once. This rearrangement joins TRBV3-1 to TRBJ1-2, with 7 positions matching TRBD1. Germline V gene data show CDR1 as LGHDT and CDR2 as YNNKEL (reference sequence). The CDR3 is 14 amino acids. V was clipped by 5 bases and J by 8 bases; unmatched bases: 11. CDR3: CASSSTGTERGYTF. CDR3 coding DNA: TGTGCCAGCAGCTCAACCGGGACAGAGAGAGGCTACACCTTC.

The chain is built from TRBV18 and TRBJ1-3; D not resolved. There are 15 residues in the CDR3. The germline CDR1 and CDR2 sequences are KGHSH and LQKENI. Trimming removed 0 bases at V and 0 bases at J, with 6 bases between. In DNA, the CDR3 is TGTGCCAGCTCACCACCAACGGTCTCTGGAAACACCATATATTTT. Residues: CASSPPTVSGNTIYF.

This clonotype occurred once. The gene calls are TRBV27 and TRBJ1-1; 8 bases map to TRBD1. From germline, CDR1 is MNHEY and CDR2 SMNVEV (reference sequence). The CDR3 totals 14 residues. Trimming at V came to 6 bases and at J to 1 base, leaving 4 bases not matched to a gene. CDR3: CASRTTGGNTEAFF. Written as DNA, the CDR3 is TGTGCCAGCAGAACAACAGGGGGGAACACTGAAGCTTTCTTT.

The chain employs TRBV20-1 and TRBJ2-5; 7 bases are shared with TRBD1. The CDR3 is made up of 14 amino acids. V lost 5 bases to trimming and J lost 0 bases; unmatched junction nucleotides: 6. Germline values: CDR1 DFQATT, CDR2 SNEGSKA (reference sequence). The CDR3 DNA reads TGCAGTGCTCTCCCCGGACAGGACCAAGAGACCCAGTACTTC. Translating it yields CSALPGQDQETQYF.

V usage is TRBV29-1 and J usage is TRBJ2-1, with 10 nucleotides matching TRBD2. This CDR3 has 14 residues. CDR1 and CDR2 from the germline V gene are SQVTM and ANQGSEA. Losses at the gene ends were 6 bases for V and 5 bases for J; bases not matched to a gene: 7. This chain's CDR3 is CSVRGLARNNEQFF. The CDR3 bases are TGCAGCGTCCGGGGACTAGCGAGGAACAATGAGCAGTTCTTC.

The chain joins TRBV7-9 to TRBJ1-1; no clear D. V was trimmed by 1 base and J by 10 bases, leaving 10 bases between them. The CDR3 is made up of 12 amino acids. CDR1 SEHNR and CDR2 FQNEAQ come from the germline V gene (reference sequence). CDR3 nucleotide sequence: TGTGCCAGCAGCTTAGGCGAGGCGGGAGCTTTCTTT. Translated: CASSLGEAGAFF.

The chain recombines TRBV4-2 with TRBJ2-1, with 7 positions matching TRBD2. CDR3 length: 23 residues. Germline V gene sequence: CDR1 LGHNA, CDR2 YNFKEQ. V trimming: 2 bases; J trimming: 0 bases; junction bases outside the gene matches: 25. CDR3 nucleotides: TGTGCCAGCAGCCAACCTCCTCGCCCCCGAAAGTATGATAGGGACTACTCCTACAATGAGCAGTTCTTC. This codes for CASSQPPRPRKYDRDYSYNEQFF.

The V gene is TRBV24-1, the J gene TRBJ2-1; 9 bases match TRBD2. In germline, CDR1 is KGHDR, CDR2 SFDVKD. V lost 2 bases to trimming and J lost 9 bases; unmatched junction nucleotides: 13. This CDR3 spans 17 amino acids. CDR3 DNA sequence: TGTGCCACCAGTGATTATGGAGCGGGAGGCTCCTTGGGTGAGCAGTTCTTC. This gives the protein CATSDYGAGGSLGEQFF.

The chain uses TRBV28 and TRBJ2-5; D unclear. V lost 3 bases and J 0 bases, leaving 8 bases between the germline ends. Germline assignment: CDR1 MDHEN and CDR2 SYDVKM. This CDR3 spans 14 amino acids. This CDR3 is CASSLAAYQETQYF. The CDR3 nucleotides are TGTGCCAGCAGTTTGGCGGCCTACCAAGAGACCCAGTACTTC.

The V call is TRBV3-1, the J call TRBJ2-7; TRBD2 agrees at 7 bases. J lost 0 bases, V lost 1 base, and 3 bases had no gene match. The germline V gene has CDR1 LGHDT and CDR2 YNNKEL (reference sequence). The CDR3 is 15 residues long. The CDR3 nucleotides read TGTGCCAGCAGCCAAGCATGGACTAGCTCCTACGAGCAGTACTTC. Its protein is CASSQAWTSSYEQYF.

In its sample, this clonotype was seen once. The CDR3 reads CASSPKRIRGEKLFF. In nucleotides, the CDR3 is TGTGCCAGCAGCCCCAAAAGAATCCGGGGTGAAAAACTGTTTTTT. The chain has TRBV7-8 and TRBJ1-4; the D is unclear. This CDR3 has 15 residues. Deletions cut 5 bases from V and 7 bases from J, with 17 bases between. Germline-derived CDR1 and CDR2 are SGHVS and FQNEAQ.

The rearrangement joins TRBV2 to TRBJ1-5; TRBD1 agrees at 10 bases. Per germline, CDR1 SNHLY and CDR2 FYNNEI. The CDR3 length is 15 residues. V shed 6 bases and J 6 bases; nucleotides not matched to a gene: 8. CDR3 nucleotides: TGTGCCAGCAGCCCGGGACAGGGGAATTTTCAGCCCCAGCATTTT. Its protein is CASSPGQGNFQPQHF.

The chain combines TRBV9 with TRBJ2-2, with D maybe TRBD2 (6 bases). Germline-derived CDR1 and CDR2 are SGDLS and YYNGEE. The CDR3 is 15 amino acids. The V end was cut by 0 bases, the J end by 5 bases, with 11 bases between. CDR3 DNA: TGTGCCAGCAGCGTAGACGGGGCGGGGACCGGGGAGCTGTTTTTT. It yields the protein CASSVDGAGTGELFF.

The chain uses TRBV9 and TRBJ1-1; TRBD1 agrees at 9 bases. The CDR3 is 15 amino acids. Germline V lookup: CDR1 SGDLS, CDR2 YYNGEE. Trimming cost V 3 bases and J 3 bases; bases outside gene matches: 6. The CDR3 coding sequence is TGTGCCAGCAGCGCCAGAGGGGACAGGGACACTGAAGCTTTCTTT. Translation: CASSARGDRDTEAFF.

This chain connects TRBV5-6 to TRBJ1-1; maybe TRBD1 (6 bases). In germline, CDR1 is SGHDT, CDR2 YYEEEE. Trimming left V 7 bases short and J 4 bases short, with 20 bases between. CDR3 size: 15 residues. As DNA, the CDR3 is TGTGCCAGCCTCCAAAGTTCGGGGGGGCCCACTGAAGCTTTCTTT. Translated, it gives CASLQSSGGPTEAFF.

This sequence joins TRBV5-4 and TRBJ2-3; D may be TRBD1 (5 bases). Between the trimmed V and J ends, which lost 3 bases and 2 bases, there was a span of 10 bases. Germline lookup yields CDR1 SGHNT and CDR2 YYREEE (reference sequence). This CDR3 contains 14 residues. The CDR3 loop reads CASSSKGDTDTQYF. The DNA for the CDR3 is TGTGCCAGCAGCTCCAAAGGGGACACAGATACGCAGTATTTT.

V and J are TRBV28 and TRBJ1-3; no reliable D call. The CDR3 consists of 14 residues. V lost 5 bases to trimming and J lost 0 bases, with 8 bases between them. Germline loops: CDR1 MDHEN, CDR2 SYDVKM. This CDR3 is CASSRASSGNTIYF. The DNA of the CDR3 is TGTGCCAGCAGTCGAGCGAGCTCTGGAAACACCATATATTTT.

This clonotype came up once. The chain employs TRBV5-1 and TRBJ2-7, with no clear D. Germline assignment: CDR1 SGHRS and CDR2 YFSETQ. The CDR3 runs to 13 residues. The V and J ends lost 0 bases and 6 bases respectively, with 10 bases between them. CDR3 amino acids: CASSLGNTAEQYF. The CDR3 nucleotides are TGCGCCAGCAGCTTGGGAAACACGGCCGAGCAGTACTTC.

The chain has TRBV18 and TRBJ2-5, with D unresolved. Trimming took 0 bases from V and 5 from J, leaving 10 bases between them. The germline gives CDR1 KGHSH, CDR2 LQKENI. The CDR3 is made up of 14 amino acids. The CDR3 nucleotides are TGTGCCAGCTCACCACCCTCCATTGGGGAGACCCAGTACTTC. Translating gives CASSPPSIGETQYF.

The chain combines TRBV27 with TRBJ1-2; 7 positions agree with TRBD1. Germline V gives CDR1 MNHEY, CDR2 SMNVEV (reference sequence). V shed 8 bases and J 2 bases; nucleotides not matched to a gene: 8. This CDR3 is built from 14 residues. The DNA for the CDR3 is TGTGCCAGCGGCACCGGGACAGAGAACTATGGCTACACCTTC. Translated: CASGTGTENYGYTF.

The genes are TRBV6-6 and TRBJ2-7; 12 bases fit TRBD1. CDR1 and CDR2 (germline): MNHNY, SVGAGI (reference sequence). J lost 7 bases, V lost 6 bases, and 7 bases had no gene match. This CDR3 spans 14 amino acids. The CDR3 bases are TGTGCCAGCAGGGGGGGGGACAGGGGGCCAGAGCAGTACGTC. It yields the protein CASRGGDRGPEQYV.

The rearrangement joins TRBV4-1 to TRBJ2-5; D gene ambiguous. The CDR3 sequence is 13 residues long. V dropped 1 base and J dropped 5 bases, with 8 bases sitting between them. Germline CDR1 is MGHRA and CDR2 is YSYEKL. The CDR3 loop reads CASSQAHGETQYF. The CDR3 DNA reads TGCGCCAGCAGCCAAGCTCACGGGGAGACCCAGTACTTC.

The J gene is TRBJ2-1, the V gene TRBV2; D gene unclear. The germline gives CDR1 SNHLY, CDR2 FYNNEI. This CDR3 has 14 amino acids. Trimming pared 6 bases from V and 10 bases from J, leaving 19 bases between. The CDR3 DNA reads TGTGCCAGCAGCCCCGTGATAGCTTTGGGGGAGCAGTTCTTC. Protein sequence: CASSPVIALGEQFF.

This chain uses TRBV20-1 with TRBJ1-5, with 8 positions matching TRBD1. Trimming cost V 3 bases and J 5 bases; bases outside gene matches: 6. CDR1 is DFQATT and CDR2 is SNEGSKA in the germline V gene (reference sequence). This CDR3 has 14 residues. The CDR3 loop is CSASPEQGDQPQHF. For the CDR3, the DNA is TGCAGTGCTAGTCCGGAACAGGGGGATCAGCCCCAGCATTTT.

The chain recombines TRBV6-5 with TRBJ2-3; D might be TRBD1 (6 bases). CDR3 length equals 15 residues. The V gene lost 2 bases and the J gene lost 5 bases, with 14 bases spanning the gap. Germline CDR1 reads MNHEY; CDR2 reads SVGAGI. CDR3 coding DNA: TGTGCCAGCAGTTACGGGCAGGGGAATGGAGATACGCAGTATTTT. Protein sequence: CASSYGQGNGDTQYF.

Only a few counts were recorded for this clonotype. This chain joins TRBV20-1 and TRBJ2-5; D unclear. CDR3 length: 11 amino acids. V dropped 3 bases and J dropped 2 bases, with 4 bases sitting between them. Germline lookup yields CDR1 DFQATT and CDR2 SNEGSKA (reference sequence). The CDR3 DNA is TGCAGTGCTAGCGGACAAGAGACCCAGTACTTC. Its translation is CSASGQETQYF.

The chain recombines TRBV18 with TRBJ2-1, with a tentative D call TRBD2 (6 bases). Germline CDR1 KGHSH, CDR2 LQKENI. CDR3 length equals 17 residues. Trimming removed 3 bases at V and 1 base at J, with 16 bases between. CDR3 nucleotides: TGTGCCAGCTCACCCTCCGGGAGCGGGCCGTCCTACAATGAGCAGTTCTTC. Translated: CASSPSGSGPSYNEQFF. The full variable domain, rest sourced from reference TRBV18 and TRBJ2-1, is NAGVMQNPRHLVRRRGQEARLRCSPMKGHSHVYWYRQLPEEGLKFMVYLQKENIIDESGMPKERFSAEFPKEGPSILRIQQVVRGDSAAYFCASSPSGSGPSYNEQFFGPGTRLTVL.

In this sample, this clonotype turned up once. V is TRBV10-3 and J is TRBJ1-6; D is possibly TRBD1 (5 bases). The ends were cut back, 10 bases at V and 10 bases at J, with 20 bases in the middle. Germline V gene lookup returns CDR1 ENHRY and CDR2 SYGVKD. This CDR3 region has 14 residues. CDR3 in amino acids: CATKADRTYSPLHF. DNA of the CDR3: TGTGCCACCAAAGCCGACAGAACCTACTCACCCCTCCACTTT.

The chain carries TRBV9 and TRBJ2-1, with 7 bases lining up with TRBD1. Germline V CDR1 and CDR2: SGDLS, YYNGEE. This CDR3 spans 16 amino acids. With V trimmed by 0 bases and J by 4 bases, 7 bases remained unmatched. CDR3 DNA sequence: TGTGCCAGCAGCGTAGCCGGGACAGCCAATTACAATGAGCAGTTCTTC. It yields the protein CASSVAGTANYNEQFF. Using reference TRBV9 and TRBJ2-1 for the parts outside the CDR3, the full variable domain is DSGVTQTPKHLITATGQRVTLRCSPRSGDLSVYWYQQSLDQGLQFLIQYYNGEERAKGNILERFSAQQFPDLHSELNLSSLELGDSALYFCASSVAGTANYNEQFFGPGTRLTVL.